These 19 T cell receptor beta chains originate from one sample sequenced in a study of control samples from healthy donors and cancer patients. Sequenced by immunoSEQ multiplex PCR; TCRdb stores in-frame clones only, minus some. This table has over 70,000 clones, approximately 88% appearing once. Material: blood. Receptors were obtained from a woman aged 60-75 years in good health.

The V call is TRBV20-1, the J call TRBJ1-1, with D unclear. The CDR3 loop spans 14 amino acids. V lost 3 bases to trimming and J lost 5 bases, with 16 bases between them. CDR1 and CDR2 from the germline V gene are DFQATT and SNEGSKA (reference sequence). The CDR3: CSASHQADETEAFF. The CDR3 DNA reads as TGCAGTGCTAGTCATCAGGCCGATGAGACTGAAGCTTTCTTT.

This sequence joins TRBV2 and TRBJ2-7; 8 positions match TRBD1. The CDR3 consists of 15 residues. V was clipped by 10 bases and J by 2 bases; unmatched bases: 13. Germline lookup yields CDR1 SNHLY and CDR2 FYNNEI. The CDR3 loop reads CANNKKGQGTYEQYF. The CDR3 DNA reads as TGTGCCAACAATAAAAAAGGACAGGGAACCTACGAGCAGTACTTC.

This chain joins TRBV27 and TRBJ1-2, with 9 bases aligning to TRBD1. The trim removed 8 bases at V and 2 bases at J, leaving 9 bases unmatched. Per the germline V gene, CDR1 is MNHEY and CDR2 is SMNVEV (reference sequence). CDR3 length: 15 residues. The CDR3 DNA is TGTGCCAGCGGAAGCCGGACAGGGGAGAACTATGGCTACACCTTC. It codes for CASGSRTGENYGYTF.

The chain couples TRBV7-6 to TRBJ2-1; TRBD2 agrees at 8 bases. CDR3 length: 16 residues. V lost 3 bases and J lost 4; bases outside the gene matches: 8. Germline V gene lookup returns CDR1 SGHVS and CDR2 FNYEAQ. The CDR3 reads CASSFTGTRDYNEQFF. In DNA, the CDR3 is TGTGCCAGCAGCTTTACCGGGACTAGAGATTACAATGAGCAGTTCTTC.

This clone was detected only a few times. CDR3 sequence (DNA): TGTGCCAGCAGGGCCCCCTCTAGCGGGGGGGTGAATGAGCAGTTCTTC. It codes for CASRAPSSGGVNEQFF. The chain is built from TRBV2 and TRBJ2-1; TRBD2 aligns across 12 bases. The germline CDR1 and CDR2 sequences are SNHLY and FYNNEI. The CDR3 covers 16 residues. V trimming: 6 bases; J trimming: 7 bases; junction bases outside the gene matches: 10. Drawing the rest from reference TRBV2 and TRBJ2-1, the complete variable domain is EPEVTQTPSHQVTQMGQEVILRCVPISNHLYFYWYRQILGQKVEFLVSFYNNEISEKSEIFDDQFSVERPDGSNFTLKIRSTKLEDSAMYFCASRAPSSGGVNEQFFGPGTRLTVL.

The CDR3 DNA reads TGTGCCAGCAGTCCCCCTTTCGACAGTAGCGGCTACACCTTC. It codes for CASSPPFDSSGYTF. The chain combines TRBV27 with TRBJ1-2; D may be TRBD1 (5 bases). Trimming shortened V by 5 bases and J by 8 bases, and 18 bases separated the two germline ends. Germline V CDR1 and CDR2: MNHEY, SMNVEV (reference sequence). The CDR3 has 14 residues.

This rearrangement joins TRBV10-1 to TRBJ2-3, with D tentatively TRBD2 (7 bases). Germline CDR1 reads WNHNN; CDR2 reads SYGVQD (reference sequence). V was clipped by 0 bases and J by 4 bases, with 11 bases between them. The CDR3 is 15 amino acids. The CDR3 DNA is TGCGCCAGCAGTGAGTCGAAGGGGGGGGCAGATACGCAGTATTTT. Translating gives CASSESKGGADTQYF.

The sample holds one count of this clone. This chain connects TRBV4-3 to TRBJ2-5, with D unclear. Per the germline V gene, CDR1 is LGHNA and CDR2 is YSLEER. The CDR3 sequence is 15 residues long. Trimming removed 1 base at V and 4 bases at J, with 13 bases between. In nucleotides, the CDR3 is TGCGCCAGCAGCCAAGGCAGACATCCCTCAGAGACCCAGTACTTC. It encodes CASSQGRHPSETQYF.

The genes are TRBV18 and TRBJ2-2; a weak D match, TRBD1 (6 bases). The germline V and J ends were trimmed by 0 bases and 0 bases, with 8 bases remaining between them. Per germline, CDR1 KGHSH and CDR2 LQKENI. This CDR3 spans 16 amino acids. CDR3 in DNA: TGTGCCAGCTCACCACCCGCAGGGGCGAACACCGGGGAGCTGTTTTTT. This encodes CASSPPAGANTGELFF.

J is TRBJ1-2 and V is TRBV12-5; maybe TRBD1 (6 bases). Germline CDR1 LGHNT, CDR2 FRNRAP. The CDR3 loop spans 17 amino acids. V was pared by 0 bases and J by 5 bases, with 19 bases between. The chain's CDR3 is CASGLVSSVDRRYGYTF. The CDR3 DNA sequence: TGTGCTAGTGGTTTGGTATCCTCGGTCGACAGGCGATATGGCTACACCTTC. The variable domain in full, completed from reference TRBV12-5 and TRBJ1-2, reads DARVTQTPRHKVTEMGQEVTMRCQPILGHNTVFWYRQTMMQGLELLAYFRNRAPLDDSGMPKDRFSAEMPDATLATLKIQPSEPRDSAVYFCASGLVSSVDRRYGYTFGSGTRLTVV.

V gene TRBV28 combines with J gene TRBJ2-7; possibly TRBD1 or TRBD2 for D (6 bases each). The V end lost 2 bases, the J end lost 2 bases, and 10 bases lay between the germline ends. Germline CDR1 and CDR2: MDHEN and SYDVKM. The CDR3 sequence is 14 residues long. CDR3 nucleotides: TGTGCCAGCAGTTTAACGGGGGCCCCCTACGAGCAGTACTTC. Protein sequence: CASSLTGAPYEQYF.

In this sample, this clone turned up once. The chain uses TRBV5-1 and TRBJ2-5, with D tentatively TRBD1 or TRBD2 (6 bases each). The V end was cut by 5 bases, the J end by 5 bases, with 16 bases between. This CDR3 region has 14 residues. The germline CDR1 and CDR2 sequences are SGHRS and YFSETQ. This CDR3 reads CASRSGRGGETQYF. DNA for the CDR3: TGCGCCAGCAGGTCCGGGAGAGGGGGGGAGACCCAGTACTTC.

CDR3 sequence (DNA): TGTGCCTGGGCCTTACAGGGAAGTTCTGAAGCTTTCTTT. Amino acids: CAWALQGSSEAFF. The chain uses TRBV30 and TRBJ1-1, with D perhaps TRBD1 (6 bases). The CDR3 length is 13 residues. V dropped 5 bases and J dropped 6 bases, with 16 bases sitting between them. From germline, CDR1 is GTSNPN and CDR2 SVGIG (reference sequence).

This chain links TRBV6-5 with TRBJ1-5, with D hard to call. Between the trimmed V and J ends, which lost 7 bases and 2 bases, there was a span of 9 bases. CDR1 MNHEY and CDR2 SVGAGI come from the germline V gene. This CDR3 contains 13 residues. The CDR3 DNA sequence: TGTGCCAGCACAGGAAACGGCAATCAGCCCCAGCATTTT. Translation gives CASTGNGNQPQHF.

The chain recombines TRBV7-2 with TRBJ2-7; 7 bases match TRBD2. The germline V gene encodes CDR1 SGHTA and CDR2 FQGNSA. V shed 5 bases, J shed 7 bases, and the junction held 8 bases outside the gene matches. The CDR3 runs to 13 residues. The CDR3 spells CASSPAGVKEQYF. CDR3 bases: TGTGCCAGCAGCCCGGCGGGGGTAAAGGAGCAGTACTTC.

V usage is TRBV11-2 and J usage is TRBJ2-7; 7 nucleotides agree with TRBD1. J was trimmed by 3 bases and V by 5 bases; bases with no gene match: 16. The CDR3 is 17 amino acids. The germline gives CDR1 SGHAT, CDR2 FQNNGV. DNA for the CDR3: TGTGCCAGCAGCATATACTACCACAGGGGAAATGACTACGAGCAGTACTTC. Protein product: CASSIYYHRGNDYEQYF.

The genes are TRBV7-9 and TRBJ1-4, with 7 bases fitting TRBD1. This CDR3 contains 15 residues. The junction had 10 bases not matched to a gene; V was cut back by 5 bases and J by 7 bases. Germline V gene sequence: CDR1 SEHNR, CDR2 FQNEAQ (reference sequence). DNA for the CDR3: TGTGCCAGCAGCCCCTTTGCAGGGGGTAGTGAAAAACTGTTTTTT. Residues: CASSPFAGGSEKLFF. Filled out from reference TRBV7-9 and TRBJ1-4, the complete variable domain reads DTGVSQNPRHKITKRGQNVTFRCDPISEHNRLYWYRQTLGQGPEFLTYFQNEAQLEKSRLLSDRFSAERPKGSFSTLEIQRTEQGDSAMYLCASSPFAGGSEKLFFGSGTQLSVL.

The chain recombines TRBV18 with TRBJ1-2; no clear D gene. V was shortened by 5 bases and J by 3 bases, with 4 bases between the two germline ends. This CDR3 has 11 residues. Germline CDR1 is KGHSH and CDR2 is LQKENI. This chain's CDR3 is CASSLDYGYTF. CDR3 coding DNA: TGTGCCAGCTCATTGGACTATGGCTACACCTTC.

The V and J genes are TRBV5-4 and TRBJ2-5; TRBD2 matches at 11 bases. J lost 4 bases, V lost 3 bases, and 5 bases had no gene match. Looked up from germline, CDR1 is SGHNT and CDR2 is YYREEE (reference sequence). There are 15 residues in the CDR3. CDR3 DNA sequence: TGTGCCAGCAGCTCCGGGACTAGCGGCCGAGAGACCCAGTACTTC. Protein sequence: CASSSGTSGRETQYF.